The subject of this entry is one T cell receptor beta chain. In this sample, this clonotype turned up a few times. What this receptor recognizes is not known. No quality values exist for individual bases; no much larger clone is one base distant. These data come from a study of T-cell reconstitution after alpha-beta-depleted transplantation in children (dated by TCRdb to between 2015 and 2016). Background for the entire study: Using TCR repertoire profiling, the study followed T-cell immune reconstitution in a quantitative way in children after TCRalphabeta/CD19-depleted allogeneic hematopoietic cell transplantation.

The CDR3 starts with the cysteine, ends with the phenylalanine, and has 14 residues. Of all the DNA, just the CDR3 is kept, 42 bases in frame from base 1. In the germline V gene, CDR1 corresponds to LGHNA and CDR2 to YNFKEQ. Trimming costs V 2 bases and J 8 bases, and their ends lie 13 bases apart. Libraries were constructed by PCR. TCRdb records Illumina HiSeq 2500 as the sequencer. TCR libraries were prepared with molecular barcoding, using unique molecular identifiers to normalize TCRbeta repertoire quantification. TCRdb's own reprocessing of the public reads used fastp at Q25 and MiXCR and kept productive beta chains. Each CDR3 protein gets just one entry, which takes the most common genes and DNA from the rows behind it. The sample data list hundreds of thousands of distinct CDR3 sequences, and 16% of these were observed just once. The top ten clones comprise 1.1% of the sample.

Sequenced material: PBMCs from the stem cell graft donor, taken from the stem cell graft. The sequence links TRBV4-2 to TRBJ2-1; the D element might be TRBD1 or TRBD2, as each aligns at 5 bases. The receptor comes from a human donor who donated a stem cell graft to a child with acute myeloid leukemia. The CDR3 region has the sequence CASSQYGAGDEQFF. The DNA sequence reads TGTGCCAGCAGCCAATACGGGGCTGGCGATGAGCAGTTCTTC.